This T cell receptor (beta chain) derives from a study of T cells after yellow fever vaccination. This CDR3 region has 18 residues. Germline loops: CDR1 SGHAT, CDR2 FQNNGV. V gave up 5 bases and J gave up 1 base; unmatched junction bases: 13. Judged by abundance, this clonotype is medium-sized (0.01 to 0.1%). MiXCR, run by TCRdb on the 5' RACE reads, gives a single entry per CDR3 protein. Of about 22,000 distinct CDR3 sequences listed, 4% to 6% are singletons. Specimen: PBMCs, either bulk or a sorted T-cell subset (CD4+, CD8+, memory, or dextramer-sorted; not recorded which), collected more than 35 days after the first yellow fever vaccination. The chain has TRBV11-2 and TRBJ2-3; TRBD2 agrees at 9 bases. This receptor was obtained from a young man who received the YFV17D yellow fever vaccine. The DNA of the CDR3 is TGTGCCAGCAGCCAGACCGTCGTTAGCGGGGGTCGCACAGATACGCAGTATTTT. As protein: CASSQTVVSGGRTDTQYF.